Listed below are T cell receptor beta chains from one sample, sequenced in a study of beta chain features in type 1 diabetes. Profiled with immunoSEQ multiplex PCR; TCRdb holds only in-frame clones, not every one. Here the sample spans more than 300,000 clones, around 13% being singletons. The sequenced sample was naive CD4+ T cells from blood. The receptors here all came from a woman aged 18-35 years with type 1 diabetes. CDR3s include the opening cysteine and the closing phenylalanine or tryptophan. Fields, in order: V gene, J gene, clone size, D gene, CDR3 protein, CDR3 DNA. D genes are given only for firm matches. For some rows the clone size is stated as once, few or many, or as a class when expanded; others skip it.

V gene: TRBV16; J gene: TRBJ1-2; clone size: NA; D gene: NA; CDR3 protein: CASSRATGLDYGYTF; CDR3 DNA: TGTGCCAGCAGCCGAGCGACAGGATTGGATTATGGCTACACCTTC
V gene: TRBV5-4; J gene: TRBJ2-5; clone size: NA; D gene: TRBD2; CDR3 protein: CASSSITGTTRETQYF; CDR3 DNA: TGTGCCAGCAGCTCGATAACCGGGACTACACGAGAGACCCAGTACTTC
V gene: TRBV28; J gene: TRBJ2-6; clone size: NA; D gene: NA; CDR3 protein: CASSFSPGGGSGANVLTF; CDR3 DNA: TGTGCCAGCAGTTTTTCACCGGGTGGAGGGTCCGGGGCCAACGTCCTGACTTTC
V gene: TRBV10-3; J gene: TRBJ2-2; clone size: NA; D gene: TRBD1; CDR3 protein: CAIRAGTGGPGELFF; CDR3 DNA: TGTGCCATCAGGGCCGGGACAGGGGGGCCCGGGGAGCTGTTTTTT
V gene: TRBV5-6; J gene: TRBJ1-2; clone size: NA; D gene: TRBD1; CDR3 protein: CASSARDRGLWGYTF; CDR3 DNA: TGTGCCAGCAGCGCCCGGGACAGGGGTTTGTGGGGCTACACCTTC
V gene: TRBV30; J gene: TRBJ2-5; clone size: few; D gene: TRBD1; CDR3 protein: CAWSVRGRQGASETQYF; CDR3 DNA: TGTGCCTGGAGTGTAAGGGGCCGACAGGGGGCCTCGGAGACCCAGTACTTC
V gene: TRBV2; J gene: TRBJ1-2; clone size: few; D gene: NA; CDR3 protein: CASSEGGNYGYTF; CDR3 DNA: TGTGCCAGCAGTGAAGGAGGAAACTATGGCTACACCTTC
V gene: TRBV7-9; J gene: TRBJ2-1; clone size: NA; D gene: TRBD2; CDR3 protein: CASSLAGGNEQFF; CDR3 DNA: TGTGCCAGCAGCTTAGCCGGGGGGAATGAGCAGTTCTTC
V gene: TRBV14; J gene: TRBJ2-4; clone size: NA; D gene: NA; CDR3 protein: CASSSRVAKNIQYF; CDR3 DNA: TGTGCCAGCAGCTCCCGGGTGGCCAAAAACATTCAGTACTTC
V gene: TRBV29-1; J gene: TRBJ2-3; clone size: NA; D gene: NA; CDR3 protein: CSLASQGSDTQYF; CDR3 DNA: TGCAGCTTAGCCTCGCAGGGCTCAGATACGCAGTATTTT
V gene: TRBV7-2; J gene: TRBJ1-2; clone size: few; D gene: TRBD1; CDR3 protein: CAITTGAAANYGYTF; CDR3 DNA: TGTGCCATTACTACAGGGGCTGCAGCTAACTATGGCTACACCTTC
V gene: TRBV29-1; J gene: TRBJ2-4; clone size: few; D gene: TRBD1; CDR3 protein: CSARQGQSKNIQYF; CDR3 DNA: TGCAGCGCCAGACAGGGGCAGTCCAAAAACATTCAGTACTTC
V gene: TRBV10-3; J gene: TRBJ1-1; clone size: few; D gene: NA; CDR3 protein: CAISEDRLRFF; CDR3 DNA: TGTGCCATCAGTGAAGACAGACTTAGATTCTTT
V gene: TRBV5-1; J gene: TRBJ2-7; clone size: few; D gene: NA; CDR3 protein: CASSLVGGNSYEQYF; CDR3 DNA: TGCGCCAGCAGCTTGGTCGGGGGAAACTCCTACGAGCAGTACTTC
V gene: TRBV7-2; J gene: TRBJ2-3; clone size: NA; D gene: NA; CDR3 protein: CASSLSGDTQYF; CDR3 DNA: TGTGCCAGCAGCTTAAGCGGAGATACGCAGTATTTT
V gene: TRBV5-1; J gene: TRBJ1-1; clone size: few; D gene: NA; CDR3 protein: CASCPVFLNTEAFF; CDR3 DNA: TGCGCCAGCTGCCCGGTCTTTCTGAACACTGAAGCTTTCTTT
V gene: TRBV28; J gene: TRBJ2-1; clone size: NA; D gene: TRBD1; CDR3 protein: CASSLASGGINEQFF; CDR3 DNA: TGTGCCAGCAGTTTGGCTTCAGGGGGTATCAATGAGCAGTTCTTC
V gene: TRBV5-6; J gene: TRBJ1-1; clone size: few; D gene: NA; CDR3 protein: CASSLGLIRAFF; CDR3 DNA: TGTGCCAGCAGCTTGGGTCTGATCAGAGCTTTCTTT
V gene: TRBV11-2; J gene: TRBJ2-1; clone size: NA; D gene: NA; CDR3 protein: CASSLTDGVYNEQFF; CDR3 DNA: TGTGCCAGCAGCTTAACTGACGGGGTATACAATGAGCAGTTCTTC
V gene: TRBV30; J gene: TRBJ1-3; clone size: NA; D gene: NA; CDR3 protein: CAWGNLQGNTIYF; CDR3 DNA: TGTGCCTGGGGAAACCTACAGGGAAACACCATATATTTT
V gene: TRBV23-1; J gene: TRBJ1-5; clone size: few; D gene: TRBD1; CDR3 protein: CASSQYLVVGDRLNQPQHF; CDR3 DNA: TGCGCCAGCAGTCAATATTTAGTAGTCGGGGACAGGCTCAATCAGCCCCAGCATTTT
V gene: TRBV4-3; J gene: TRBJ2-7; clone size: few; D gene: TRBD1; CDR3 protein: CASSRTLQGNEQYF; CDR3 DNA: TGCGCCAGCAGCCGTACGCTACAGGGGAACGAGCAGTACTTC
V gene: TRBV5-4; J gene: TRBJ2-2; clone size: NA; D gene: NA; CDR3 protein: CASSPRLSPTGELFF; CDR3 DNA: TGTGCCAGCAGCCCACGACTTAGCCCCACCGGGGAGCTGTTTTTT
V gene: TRBV6-6; J gene: TRBJ1-5; clone size: NA; D gene: NA; CDR3 protein: CASSQTDSHQPQHF; CDR3 DNA: TGTGCCAGCAGTCAGACAGATTCTCATCAGCCCCAGCATTTT
V gene: TRBV29-1; J gene: TRBJ1-6; clone size: few; D gene: NA; CDR3 protein: CSVRTANSPLHF; CDR3 DNA: TGCAGCGTTCGGACAGCCAATTCACCCCTCCACTTT
V gene: TRBV11-2; J gene: TRBJ1-1; clone size: NA; D gene: NA; CDR3 protein: CASSFGRINTEAFF; CDR3 DNA: TGTGCCAGCAGCTTTGGCAGAATAAACACTGAAGCTTTCTTT
V gene: TRBV5-1; J gene: TRBJ1-1; clone size: few; D gene: TRBD1; CDR3 protein: CASSLEGQGFTEAFF; CDR3 DNA: TGCGCCAGCAGCTTGGAGGGACAGGGATTTACTGAAGCTTTCTTT
V gene: TRBV29-1; J gene: TRBJ2-3; clone size: NA; D gene: NA; CDR3 protein: CSVGQGYTDTQYF; CDR3 DNA: TGCAGCGTTGGCCAGGGATACACAGATACGCAGTATTTT
V gene: TRBV28; J gene: TRBJ2-7; clone size: few; D gene: NA; CDR3 protein: CASSFPGTANEQYF; CDR3 DNA: TGTGCCAGCAGTTTCCCGGGGACTGCGAACGAGCAGTACTTC
V gene: TRBV11-2; J gene: TRBJ2-6; clone size: few; D gene: TRBD2; CDR3 protein: CASSLFPSGAAGANVLTF; CDR3 DNA: TGTGCCAGCAGCTTATTTCCTAGCGGGGCAGCTGGGGCCAACGTCCTGACTTTC
V gene: TRBV18; J gene: TRBJ2-7; clone size: NA; D gene: NA; CDR3 protein: CASSPPTLESSYEQYF; CDR3 DNA: TGTGCCAGCTCACCACCGACGCTGGAGTCCTCCTACGAGCAGTACTTC
V gene: TRBV4-3; J gene: TRBJ1-2; clone size: few; D gene: TRBD1; CDR3 protein: CASSRQGSYGYTF; CDR3 DNA: TGCGCCAGCAGCCGACAGGGCTCCTATGGCTACACCTTC
V gene: TRBV7-2; J gene: TRBJ2-7; clone size: few; D gene: NA; CDR3 protein: CASSLVSPGSDEQYF; CDR3 DNA: TGTGCCAGCAGCTTAGTCTCGCCCGGGTCCGACGAGCAGTACTTC
V gene: TRBV19; J gene: TRBJ2-7; clone size: NA; D gene: TRBD2; CDR3 protein: CASSRTSGSSYEQYF; CDR3 DNA: TGTGCCAGTAGTCGCACTAGCGGGAGTTCCTACGAGCAGTACTTC
V gene: TRBV4-3; J gene: TRBJ2-3; clone size: NA; D gene: NA; CDR3 protein: CASSQDHSSLIGTDTQYF; CDR3 DNA: TGCGCCAGCAGCCAAGACCACTCATCATTGATTGGCACAGATACGCAGTATTTT
V gene: TRBV7-9; J gene: TRBJ2-4; clone size: few; D gene: TRBD1; CDR3 protein: CASSLAARGMNIQYF; CDR3 DNA: TGTGCCAGCAGCTTAGCGGCCAGGGGGATGAACATTCAGTACTTC
V gene: TRBV29-1; J gene: TRBJ1-4; clone size: few; D gene: TRBD1; CDR3 protein: CSVGVRTGGEKLFF; CDR3 DNA: TGCAGCGTGGGGGTACGGACAGGGGGAGAAAAACTGTTTTTT
V gene: TRBV2; J gene: TRBJ2-4; clone size: few; D gene: NA; CDR3 protein: CARKLATKNIQYF; CDR3 DNA: TGTGCCAGGAAGCTAGCGACCAAAAACATTCAGTACTTC
V gene: TRBV29-1; J gene: TRBJ1-1; clone size: NA; D gene: NA; CDR3 protein: CSVTTEQNTEAFF; CDR3 DNA: TGCAGCGTTACGACAGAACAGAACACTGAAGCTTTCTTT
V gene: TRBV7-9; J gene: TRBJ2-3; clone size: NA; D gene: NA; CDR3 protein: CASSPNRKLMSSTDTQYF; CDR3 DNA: TGTGCCAGCAGCCCCAACAGAAAACTGATGTCTAGCACAGATACGCAGTATTTT
V gene: TRBV9; J gene: TRBJ2-1; clone size: NA; D gene: TRBD2; CDR3 protein: CASSVVSGAYNEQFF; CDR3 DNA: TGTGCCAGCAGCGTAGTTAGCGGGGCGTACAATGAGCAGTTCTTC
V gene: TRBV19; J gene: TRBJ1-1; clone size: few; D gene: NA; CDR3 protein: CASSISRVGTEAFF; CDR3 DNA: TGTGCCAGTAGTATTTCCAGGGTCGGCACTGAAGCTTTCTTT
V gene: TRBV15; J gene: TRBJ2-7; clone size: NA; D gene: TRBD2; CDR3 protein: CATSSGLTSGGPPEQYF; CDR3 DNA: TGTGCCACCAGCAGTGGCCTGACTAGCGGGGGGCCCCCCGAGCAGTACTTC
V gene: TRBV4-3; J gene: TRBJ2-7; clone size: NA; D gene: TRBD1; CDR3 protein: CASRQGRTGSYEQYF; CDR3 DNA: TGCGCCAGCAGACAGGGTCGGACAGGGTCTTACGAGCAGTACTTC
V gene: TRBV9; J gene: TRBJ2-4; clone size: few; D gene: NA; CDR3 protein: CASSPFGWGDKNIQYF; CDR3 DNA: TGTGCCAGCAGCCCCTTTGGCTGGGGAGACAAAAACATTCAGTACTTC
V gene: TRBV30; J gene: TRBJ1-2; clone size: NA; D gene: NA; CDR3 protein: CAWSTLLRYGYTF; CDR3 DNA: TGTGCCTGGAGTACCCTCCTGCGGTATGGCTACACCTTC
V gene: TRBV7-9; J gene: TRBJ2-5; clone size: NA; D gene: TRBD2; CDR3 protein: CASSFGRVETQYF; CDR3 DNA: TGTGCCAGCAGCTTTGGGAGGGTAGAGACCCAGTACTTC
V gene: TRBV5-1; J gene: TRBJ2-7; clone size: NA; D gene: NA; CDR3 protein: CASSLAGFGAYEQYF; CDR3 DNA: TGCGCCAGCAGTCTCGCGGGCTTTGGGGCCTACGAGCAGTACTTC